This entry lists 21 T cell receptor beta chains sequenced from one sample in a study of cytotoxic CD8 clonotypes in ibrutinib-treated CLL (dated by TCRdb to the early 2020s). The library came from the immunoSEQ multiplex PCR assay. TCRdb limited this immuneACCESS table to in-frame rearrangements with V and J called. A share of clones is missing; checked studies link under half to unresolved V genes, and the rest is unexplained. This sample is represented by about 85,000 clones; roughly 77% of them were singletons. About 4.8% of the sample is taken by the ten largest. The meaning of the sample's time point label: eleven to twelve months on ibrutinib. The sample consisted of PBMCs, taken after 12 months of ibrutinib treatment. These receptors came from a human donor with chronic lymphocytic leukemia.

The chain employs TRBV6-6 and TRBJ2-6; no clear D gene. Germline assignment: CDR1 MNHNY and CDR2 SVGAGI (reference sequence). The CDR3 runs 16 residues. Trimming took off 0 bases at V and 1 base at J, with 7 bases between the two ends. CDR3 region: CASSYSPGSGANVLTF. For the CDR3, the DNA is TGTGCCAGCAGTTACTCCCCGGGTTCTGGGGCCAACGTCCTGACTTTC.

The chain uses TRBV19 and TRBJ1-5; perhaps TRBD1 as D (5 bases). Germline V lookup: CDR1 LNHDA, CDR2 SQIVND (reference sequence). Between the trimmed V and J ends, which lost 4 bases and 5 bases, there was a span of 9 bases. This CDR3 has 13 residues. CDR3 protein: CASSTGGDQPQHF. CDR3 bases: TGTGCCAGTAGTACCGGGGGGGATCAGCCCCAGCATTTT. Full variable domain (remainder filled in from reference TRBV19 and TRBJ1-5): DGGITQSPKYLFRKEGQNVTLSCEQNLNHDAMYWYRQDPGQGLRLIYYSQIVNDFQKGDIAEGYSVSREKKESFPLTVTSAQKNPTAFYLCASSTGGDQPQHFGDGTRLSIL.

The sample holds a few counts of this clone. V and J are TRBV6-5 and TRBJ1-3; D unresolved. CDR1 is MNHEY and CDR2 is SVGAGI in the germline V gene. The V end lost 6 bases, the J end lost 4 bases, and 10 bases lay between the germline ends. The CDR3 sequence is 13 residues long. The CDR3 protein is CASRLSRGNTIYF. The DNA of the CDR3 is TGTGCCAGCAGATTGTCGAGGGGAAACACCATATATTTT.

This clone has a handful of counts. The chain recombines TRBV9 with TRBJ1-3; 12 bases are shared with TRBD1. Germline assignment: CDR1 SGDLS and CDR2 YYNGEE. V trimming: 3 bases; J trimming: 3 bases; junction bases outside the gene matches: 4. The CDR3 consists of 16 residues. CDR3 region: CASSAGTGGIGNTIYF. The CDR3 bases are TGTGCCAGCAGCGCCGGGACAGGGGGCATTGGAAACACCATATATTTT.

V and J are TRBV5-1 and TRBJ1-5, with TRBD1 matching over 10 bases. The length of the CDR3 is 14 residues. Germline V gene data show CDR1 as SGHRS and CDR2 as YFSETQ. V lost 4 bases and J lost 6; bases outside the gene matches: 4. The DNA for the CDR3 is TGCGCCAGCAGCCCCGGACAGGGGGGTCAGCCCCAGCATTTT. Its protein is CASSPGQGGQPQHF.

This clone was counted once. The chain has TRBV19 and TRBJ2-1, with D perhaps matching TRBD2 (6 bases). Trimming removed 3 bases at V and 10 bases at J, with 10 bases between. Germline CDR1 and CDR2: LNHDA and SQIVND (reference sequence). This CDR3 is 12 amino acids long. This CDR3 is CASSIAGLEQFF. CDR3 nucleotide sequence: TGTGCCAGTAGTATTGCGGGACTCGAGCAGTTCTTC.

This clone was counted a few times. The chain combines TRBV7-9 with TRBJ2-5, with 13 bases that match TRBD2. The CDR3 totals 16 residues. The germline CDR1 and CDR2 sequences are SEHNR and FQNEAQ (reference sequence). V was pared by 3 bases and J by 5 bases, with 6 bases of the junction left unmatched. The CDR3 reads CASSLPGLAGLETQYF. Here the CDR3 DNA reads TGTGCCAGCAGCTTGCCGGGACTAGCGGGACTGGAGACCCAGTACTTC. Based on the CDR3 plus reference TRBV7-9 and TRBJ2-5, the full variable domain is DTGVSQNPRHKITKRGQNVTFRCDPISEHNRLYWYRQTLGQGPEFLTYFQNEAQLEKSRLLSDRFSAERPKGSFSTLEIQRTEQGDSAMYLCASSLPGLAGLETQYFGPGTRLLVL.

This sequence joins TRBV7-3 and TRBJ2-5, with 14 bases that match TRBD2. Germline V gene data show CDR1 as SGHTA and CDR2 as FQGTGA. After removal of 5 bases from V and 5 bases from J, the junction contained 16 bases not matched to a gene. The CDR3 contains 19 residues. The CDR3 reads CASSPGLAGGPNLGETQYF. CDR3 nucleotide sequence: TGTGCCAGCAGCCCCGGACTAGCGGGGGGCCCTAACCTGGGGGAGACCCAGTACTTC.

This chain uses TRBV11-3 with TRBJ2-7; unclear D gene. V was shortened by 5 bases and J by 7 bases, with 15 bases between the two germline ends. Germline loops: CDR1 SGHNT, CDR2 YENEEA. This CDR3 has 13 amino acids. CDR3 loop: CASSPETRAEQYF. Here the CDR3 DNA reads TGTGCCAGCAGCCCCGAGACTCGGGCGGAGCAGTACTTC.

The chain is built from TRBV15 and TRBJ2-1, with D tentatively TRBD2 (5 bases). The CDR3 spans 13 residues. V lost 7 bases, J lost 4 bases, and 11 bases lay in between. Per the germline V gene, CDR1 is LNHNV and CDR2 is YYDKDF (reference sequence). CDR3 protein: CATTPRGYNEQFF. CDR3 coding DNA: TGTGCCACCACACCCAGAGGGTACAATGAGCAGTTCTTC. The complete variable domain, with remaining parts taken from reference TRBV15 and TRBJ2-1, reads DAMVIQNPRYQVTQFGKPVTLSCSQTLNHNVMYWYQQKSSQAPKLLFHYYDKDFNNEADTPDNFQSRRPNTSFCFLDIRSPGLGDTAMYLCATTPRGYNEQFFGPGTRLTVL.

The V gene is TRBV2, the J gene TRBJ1-4; the D is unclear. CDR1 and CDR2 (germline): SNHLY, FYNNEI. The CDR3 spans 14 residues. V was shortened by 3 bases and J by 8 bases, with 13 bases between the two germline ends. The CDR3, as DNA: TGTGCCAGCAGTGAGGCTTGGCGGGGAGAAAAACTGTTTTTT. Translation gives CASSEAWRGEKLFF.

The CDR3 coding sequence is TGTGCCAGCAGTCCGACGGACCTCACAGATACGCAGTATTTT. Translation: CASSPTDLTDTQYF. V is TRBV28 and J is TRBJ2-3; no reliable D call. The germline CDR1 and CDR2 sequences are MDHEN and SYDVKM. This CDR3 comprises 14 residues. Trimming removed 5 bases at V and 2 bases at J, with 11 bases between.

This clone is a singleton in its sample. The chain couples TRBV7-2 to TRBJ2-7, with TRBD1 as a possible D gene (6 bases). Trimming shortened V by 6 bases and J by 2 bases, and 11 bases separated the two germline ends. This CDR3 is 13 amino acids long. Germline loops: CDR1 SGHTA, CDR2 FQGNSA. The CDR3 spells CASRFEGAYEQYF. The CDR3 DNA is TGTGCCAGCAGATTCGAGGGGGCCTACGAGCAGTACTTC.

This clone showed up just a few times. V gene TRBV5-1 combines with J gene TRBJ2-7, with D maybe TRBD2 (5 bases). V was trimmed by 0 bases and J by 3 bases, leaving 7 bases between them. Germline-derived CDR1 and CDR2 are SGHRS and YFSETQ. The CDR3 is 13 amino acids. CDR3: CASSLVRGYEQYF. DNA of the CDR3: TGCGCCAGCAGCTTGGTTCGGGGCTACGAGCAGTACTTC.

This chain uses TRBV28 with TRBJ2-7, with D possibly matching TRBD1 (5 bases). The CDR3 length is 14 residues. Trimming cost V 4 bases and J 3 bases, with 13 bases left between them. Germline assignment: CDR1 MDHEN and CDR2 SYDVKM. The CDR3 protein is CASSSPKDNYEQYF. The CDR3 DNA sequence: TGTGCCAGCAGTTCTCCCAAGGACAACTACGAGCAGTACTTC.

This clone was counted once. The V and J genes are TRBV5-5 and TRBJ1-1; no clear D. The ends were cut back, 4 bases at V and 0 bases at J, with 16 bases in the middle. From germline, CDR1 is SGHKS and CDR2 YYEKEE (reference sequence). The CDR3 consists of 16 residues. The CDR3 DNA sequence: TGTGCCAGCAGCCAAACGTGGGTCAGCTTGAACACTGAAGCTTTCTTT. This sequence encodes CASSQTWVSLNTEAFF. Complete variable domain (other parts from reference TRBV5-5 and TRBJ1-1): DAGVTQSPTHLIKTRGQQVTLRCSPISGHKSVSWYQQVLGQGPQFIFQYYEKEERGRGNFPDRFSARQFPNYSSELNVNALLLGDSALYLCASSQTWVSLNTEAFFGQGTRLTVV.

This rearrangement joins TRBV7-8 to TRBJ2-5; the match to TRBD2 covers 8 bases. The V gene's germline CDR1 is SGHVS and CDR2 FQNEAQ. V trimming: 1 base; J trimming: 4 bases; junction bases outside the gene matches: 14. The CDR3 contains 18 residues. In DNA form, the CDR3 reads TGTGCCAGCAGCTTAGGGGCCCGGGGGGGGCTAGGAGGAGAGACCCAGTACTTC. It translates to CASSLGARGGLGGETQYF.

The J gene is TRBJ2-3, the V gene TRBV5-1; D uncertain. Trimming took off 4 bases at V and 1 base at J, with 16 bases between the two ends. In germline, CDR1 is SGHRS, CDR2 YFSETQ. The CDR3 consists of 16 residues. CDR3 in amino acids: CASSAGYRGGTDTQYF. The CDR3 nucleotides read TGCGCCAGCAGCGCCGGATACAGAGGAGGCACAGATACGCAGTATTTT.

The rearrangement links TRBV5-1 to TRBJ2-7, with D perhaps TRBD1 or TRBD2 (6 bases each). Germline CDR1 SGHRS, CDR2 YFSETQ. Trimming removed 4 bases from V and 0 bases from J, with 17 bases in between. This CDR3 region has 16 residues. This chain's CDR3 is CASSAGTFTISYEQYF. The CDR3 DNA reads TGCGCCAGCAGCGCGGGGACATTCACTATCTCCTACGAGCAGTACTTC.

In its sample, this clone was seen a few times. The chain has TRBV4-2 and TRBJ1-6; no clear D gene. CDR3 size: 15 residues. V dropped 1 base and J dropped 8 bases, with 12 bases sitting between them. The germline CDR1 and CDR2 sequences are LGHNA and YNFKEQ. CDR3 region: CASSQVGGLDSPLHF. DNA for the CDR3: TGTGCCAGCAGCCAAGTGGGTGGGTTGGATTCACCCCTCCACTTT.

The chain employs TRBV19 and TRBJ2-3, with TRBD2 matching over 7 bases. The CDR3 spans 14 residues. V lost 5 bases, J lost 2 bases, and 4 bases stayed unmatched. Germline lookup yields CDR1 LNHDA and CDR2 SQIVND (reference sequence). The CDR3 here is CASSLGLHTDTQYF. The CDR3 nucleotides read TGTGCCAGTAGTTTGGGACTACACACAGATACGCAGTATTTT.